Below are 25 T cell receptor beta chains sequenced from a single sample in a study of T cells in Graves' hyperthyroidism and ophthalmopathy. Amplification of TCR beta CDR3 regions was performed using RNA transcripts as template. The HTBI primer set drove a first-round RT-PCR of the TCR CDR3. MiXCR, applied by TCRdb to the multiplex PCR reads, yields one record per CDR3 protein. The repertoire includes about 420,000 distinct CDR3 sequences, roughly 14% of them detected once, and roughly 7.4% sits in the top ten. Material: blood. These receptors originate from a woman between 18 and 30 years old with Graves' hyperthyroidism.

V is TRBV9 and J is TRBJ1-1; tentative D call: TRBD1 (5 bases). The V gene's germline CDR1 is SGDLS and CDR2 YYNGEE. Trimming pared 0 bases from V and 7 bases from J, leaving 10 bases between. CDR3 length: 13 amino acids. The CDR3 coding sequence is TGTGCCAGCAGCGTAGACTGGGGCAGTGAAGCTTTCTTT. Translating it yields CASSVDWGSEAFF.

This chain connects TRBV4-1 to TRBJ2-7; TRBD1 agrees at 10 bases. The germline CDR1 and CDR2 sequences are MGHRA and YSYEKL. V was clipped by 3 bases and J by 1 base; unmatched bases: 9. The CDR3 runs 17 residues. The CDR3: CASSQDRGFSPSYEQYF. DNA of the CDR3: TGCGCCAGCAGCCAGGACAGGGGGTTTTCACCTTCCTACGAGCAGTACTTC.

CDR3 DNA: TGTGCCAGCAGCCCCGGGCCGGGACAGGGGTATCAGCCCCAGCATTTT. Translating gives CASSPGPGQGYQPQHF. The chain is built from TRBV7-8 and TRBJ1-5; 10 positions match TRBD1. This CDR3 contains 16 residues. Germline V gene sequence: CDR1 SGHVS, CDR2 FQNEAQ. The trim removed 5 bases at V and 5 bases at J, leaving 9 bases unmatched.

This clonotype was seen more than once but under ten times. The chain is built from TRBV6-2 or TRBV6-3 and TRBJ1-5; the D gene is possibly TRBD1 (6 bases). CDR1 MNHEY and CDR2 SVGEGT come from the germline V gene. The CDR3 loop spans 15 amino acids. V shed 2 bases and J shed 6 bases, with 14 bases lying between them. Here the CDR3 DNA reads TGTGCCAGCAGTTACAACGCAGGGGCGGGTCAGCCCCAGCATTTT. Translating it yields CASSYNAGAGQPQHF.

This clonotype was seen at least ten times. This chain uses TRBV2 with TRBJ2-5; 7 positions agree with TRBD1. With 11 bases clipped from V and 5 bases from J, the junction kept 17 bases outside the gene matches. CDR1 SNHLY and CDR2 FYNNEI come from the germline V gene. The CDR3 covers 15 residues. The CDR3 spells CAGRRGYRGGETQYF. The CDR3 DNA is TGTGCCGGAAGACGAGGGTACAGGGGTGGCGAGACCCAGTACTTC.

This clonotype occurred many times. V usage is TRBV30 and J usage is TRBJ2-2; D not resolved. Germline V gives CDR1 GTSNPN, CDR2 SVGIG (reference sequence). This CDR3 has 13 residues. The germline V and J ends were trimmed by 3 bases and 1 base, with 6 bases remaining between them. The CDR3: CAWSHQNTGELFF. CDR3 DNA: TGTGCCTGGAGCCACCAGAACACCGGGGAGCTGTTTTTT.

As concerns this clonotype: This may come from a read error, since a much larger clone is one base off. The chain uses TRBV6-9 and TRBJ1-1; TRBD1 matches at 10 bases. The CDR3 extends over 17 amino acids. Germline CDR1 and CDR2: MNHGY and SVAAGI. CDR3 in DNA: TGTGCCAGCAGTTACCCCGGGACAGGGGCGGGGAACAATGAAGCTTTCTTT. Translated: CASSYPGTGAGNNEAFF.

This clonotype was recorded at least ten times. J is TRBJ2-7 and V is TRBV7-9; D not certain. Germline CDR1 and CDR2: SEHNR and FQNEAQ (reference sequence). Trimming removed 3 bases from V and 0 bases from J, with 3 bases in between. This CDR3 region has 12 residues. CDR3 region: CASSFFSYEQYF. CDR3 sequence (DNA): TGTGCCAGCAGCTTCTTCTCCTACGAGCAGTACTTC.

This clonotype came up many times. The V and J genes are TRBV12-3 or TRBV12-4 and TRBJ1-2; D remains unclear. V was clipped by 3 bases and J by 1 base, with 18 bases between them. CDR3 size: 17 residues. This CDR3 reads CASSFLVRTEDNYGYTF. CDR3 nucleotide sequence: TGTGCCAGCAGTTTCTTGGTTAGAACAGAAGATAACTATGGCTACACCTTC.

The rearrangement uses TRBV20-1 and TRBJ1-6; possible D gene TRBD1, 5 bases. Germline V lookup: CDR1 DFQATT, CDR2 SNEGSKA (reference sequence). CDR3 length: 16 residues. V lost 3 bases, J lost 0 bases, and 12 bases lay in between. In nucleotides, the CDR3 is TGCAGTGCTAGGAGGTCAGGGAGCTCCTATAATTCACCCCTCCACTTT. Translating it yields CSARRSGSSYNSPLHF.

This clonotype was observed at least ten times. The chain has TRBV6-8 and TRBJ2-7, with a possible D match to TRBD1 (5 bases). The V gene's germline CDR1 is MNHGY and CDR2 SAAAGT. This CDR3 region has 15 residues. The V and J ends lost 8 bases and 2 bases respectively, with 19 bases between them. CDR3 residues: CASRWSPGNPYEQYF. DNA for the CDR3: TGTGCCAGCCGATGGAGTCCAGGGAACCCCTACGAGCAGTACTTC.

This clonotype was picked up many times. This chain uses TRBV2 with TRBJ2-7, with a tentative D call TRBD2 (5 bases). The germline V gene encodes CDR1 SNHLY and CDR2 FYNNEI. V gave up 7 bases and J gave up 1 base, with 17 bases separating them. The CDR3 length is 15 residues. This CDR3 reads CASIRSGLLSYEQYF. In DNA, the CDR3 is TGTGCCAGCATCCGTTCCGGACTTCTTTCCTACGAGCAGTACTTC.

As to this clonotype: One end of the junction fails to match germline, which may point to a read error. The rearrangement uses TRBV5-5 and TRBJ2-5; TRBD2 matches 8 bases. The CDR3 has 15 residues. Germline V gene data show CDR1 as SGHKS and CDR2 as YYEKEE (reference sequence). CDR3 DNA sequence: TGTGCCAGCAGCTTAACGGGAGGGAGAGCGGAGACCCGGTACTTC. It yields the protein CASSLTGGRAETRYF.

This clonotype was found many times. The chain has TRBV12-3 or TRBV12-4 and TRBJ2-2; no clear D. This CDR3 is built from 16 residues. V dropped 6 bases and J dropped 2 bases, with 16 bases sitting between them. Here the CDR3 reads CASRGLRHRNTGELFF. CDR3 nucleotides: TGTGCCAGCAGGGGTCTTAGACATAGAAACACCGGGGAGCTGTTTTTT.

As for this clonotype: Compared with germline, one end of the junction differs, possibly owing to a read error. The chain is built from TRBV20-1 and TRBJ2-7; TRBD1 matches 9 bases. From germline, CDR1 is DFQATT and CDR2 SNEGSKA (reference sequence). The CDR3 covers 15 residues. The CDR3 here is CSARGGQGSPAEQYF. DNA for the CDR3: TGCAGCGCTAGGGGGGGACAGGGCTCCCCCGCTGAGCAGTACTTC.

This clonotype was counted a few times. The V gene is TRBV12-3 or TRBV12-4, the J gene TRBJ1-1; unclear D gene. The CDR3 consists of 14 residues. The germline V and J ends were trimmed by 6 bases and 2 bases, with 13 bases remaining between them. The CDR3 DNA reads as TGTGCCAGCAGCCGCTCCATTGTCAACACTGAAGCTTTCTTT. It specifies CASSRSIVNTEAFF.

This clonotype showed up just a few times. J is TRBJ1-2 and V is TRBV15; TRBD1 matches at 7 bases. The germline CDR1 and CDR2 sequences are LNHNV and YYDKDF (reference sequence). V dropped 0 bases and J dropped 8; count of bases not matched to a gene: 18. This CDR3 is built from 18 residues. The CDR3 DNA follows: TGTGCCACCAGCAGAGAGCCGAGGGAACCGGGACAGCACCCAGGCTACACCTTC. This encodes CATSREPREPGQHPGYTF.

This clonotype was seen repeatedly, ten times or more. The chain combines TRBV10-2 with TRBJ2-5; D may be TRBD1 (5 bases). In germline, CDR1 is WSHSY, CDR2 SAAADI. The V end was cut by 4 bases, the J end by 1 base, with 7 bases between. The CDR3 is 13 amino acids. The CDR3 DNA reads TGCGCCAGCAGTGTGGACATCCAAGAGACCCAGTACTTC. Translation: CASSVDIQETQYF.

This clonotype was counted ten times or more. The gene calls are TRBV4-2 and TRBJ2-2; D is possibly TRBD2 (6 bases). V was shortened by 1 base and J by 3 bases, with 6 bases between the two germline ends. The germline CDR1 and CDR2 sequences are LGHNA and YNFKEQ. This CDR3 region has 14 residues. The CDR3 protein is CASSQGLDTGELFF. The CDR3 DNA is TGTGCCAGCAGCCAAGGACTAGACACCGGGGAGCTGTTTTTT.

This clonotype showed up just once. The rearrangement links TRBV4-1 to TRBJ2-3; TRBD2 might be the D (6 bases). The CDR3 consists of 19 residues. Trimming left V 6 bases short and J 4 bases short, with 29 bases between. CDR1 and CDR2 (germline): MGHRA, YSYEKL. The CDR3 spells CASSRGGVLGGRASDTQYF. CDR3 coding DNA: TGCGCCAGCAGTCGAGGAGGAGTATTGGGGGGTAGAGCGTCAGATACGCAGTATTTT.

This clonotype was found many times. The conserved phenylalanine or tryptophan is not found at the CDR3 terminus, so this likely reflects a read error. The rearrangement uses TRBV12-3 or TRBV12-4 and TRBJ2-7; perhaps TRBD2 as D (6 bases). The CDR3 runs to 14 residues. V lost 3 bases and J lost 5, with 14 bases in between. This chain's CDR3 is CASSFGGSVNEQYL. The CDR3 bases are TGTGCCAGCAGTTTTGGGGGGTCAGTAAACGAGCAGTACCTC.

This chain connects TRBV20-1 to TRBJ1-2, with D perhaps TRBD1 (6 bases). Germline V gene data show CDR1 as DFQATT and CDR2 as SNEGSKA (reference sequence). Trimming stripped 3 bases from V and 12 bases from J, with 23 bases between. The CDR3 contains 14 residues. The CDR3: CSASFPGGLRGHTF. CDR3 in DNA: TGCAGTGCTAGTTTCCCCGGGGGCTTGAGAGGCCACACCTTC.

Only one count was recorded for this clonotype. This chain uses TRBV5-1 with TRBJ2-7, with D maybe TRBD2 (6 bases). Per the germline V gene, CDR1 is SGHRS and CDR2 is YFSETQ. The CDR3 is 15 amino acids. Between the trimmed V and J ends, which lost 4 bases and 5 bases, there was a span of 19 bases. CDR3 DNA: TGCGCCAGCAGCGCGGGACGGCGGAATTTCGACGAGCAGTACTTC. Protein sequence: CASSAGRRNFDEQYF. The full variable domain, with the rest looked up from reference TRBV5-1 and TRBJ2-7, is KAGVTQTPRYLIKTRGQQVTLSCSPISGHRSVSWYQQTPGQGLQFLFEYFSETQRNKGNFPGRFSGRQFSNSRSEMNVSTLELGDSALYLCASSAGRRNFDEQYFGPGTRLTVT.

Only a few counts were recorded for this clonotype. V gene TRBV24-1 combines with J gene TRBJ1-5, with 9 bases aligning to TRBD1. From germline, CDR1 is KGHDR and CDR2 SFDVKD. After removal of 2 bases from V and 7 bases from J, the junction contained 8 bases not matched to a gene. This CDR3 spans 16 amino acids. CDR3 sequence reads: CATSDSGQGETQPQHF. In DNA, the CDR3 is TGTGCCACCAGTGATTCGGGACAGGGCGAAACCCAGCCCCAGCATTTT.

The chain couples TRBV12-3 or TRBV12-4 to TRBJ2-1; D unresolved. The V gene lost 8 bases and the J gene lost 10 bases, with 12 bases spanning the gap. There are 11 residues in the CDR3. This CDR3 reads CASYIGAEQFF. The DNA for the CDR3 is TGTGCCAGCTACATTGGTGCGGAGCAGTTCTTC.